The 3 T cell receptor beta chains below all came from one sample that was sequenced in a study of Graves' ophthalmopathy and Graves' hyperthyroidism. RNA served as the template for amplifying TCR beta CDR3 regions. First-round RT-PCR with HTBI primers preceded a second-round multiplex PCR. TCRdb re-derived calls from the multiplex PCR reads in MiXCR, one entry per CDR3 protein. The data show over a million distinct CDR3 sequences, with approximately 35% seen just once and around 10% held by the top ten. The specimen was peripheral blood or thyroid tissue (not recorded which). The receptors here all came from an adult man with Graves' hyperthyroidism.

Regarding this clonotype: The CDR3 carries no conserved terminal phenylalanine or tryptophan, so it likely arises from a read error. The V call is TRBV19, the J call TRBJ2-5; no reliable D call. The germline gives CDR1 LNHDA, CDR2 SQIVND (reference sequence). The V end lost 4 bases, the J end lost 9 bases, and 12 bases lay between the germline ends. The CDR3 is made up of 12 amino acids. CDR3 protein: CASSTQGEAQYL. The CDR3 DNA reads TGTGCCAGTAGTACCCAAGGCGAGGCCCAGTACTTA.

V is TRBV7-9 and J is TRBJ1-5; D gene unclear. Trimming removed 6 bases at V and 3 bases at J, with 9 bases between. Germline V CDR1 and CDR2: SEHNR, FQNEAQ (reference sequence). This CDR3 comprises 13 residues. The CDR3 sequence: CASSREYNQPQHF. CDR3 coding DNA: TGTGCCAGCAGTCGGGAGTACAATCAGCCCCAGCATTTT.

This clonotype was seen many times. The J gene is TRBJ1-3, the V gene TRBV7-9, with 8 bases fitting TRBD1. This CDR3 is built from 15 residues. V was clipped by 6 bases and J by 4 bases; unmatched bases: 8. Germline CDR1 reads SEHNR; CDR2 reads FQNEAQ (reference sequence). The CDR3 bases are TGTGCCAGCAGTAAACGACAGGGGTACGGAAACACCATATATTTT. Protein product: CASSKRQGYGNTIYF.